This T cell receptor beta chain derives from a study of CD8 T cells in cerebrospinal fluid in Alzheimer's disease. After re-calling the 10x single-cell sequencing reads, TCRdb lists one entry per CDR3 protein, DNA absent. The sample holds roughly 800 distinct CDR3 sequences. Frequency places this clonotype as medium-sized. What it binds is unknown. This CDR3 contains 16 residues. The V gene's germline CDR1 is LNHNV and CDR2 YYDKDF (reference sequence). Findings of the study overall: Healthy subjects less often had a clone of at least 3% than Alzheimer's patients.

The sequence came from a human donor with Parkinson's disease. The rearrangement links TRBV15 to TRBJ1-3. Sequenced input: cerebrospinal fluid. The CDR3 here is CATSRAIPTDGNTIYF. The full variable domain, in which reference TRBV15 and TRBJ1-3 provide the parts outside the CDR3, is DAMVIQNPRYQVTQFGKPVTLSCSQTLNHNVMYWYQQKSSQAPKLLFHYYDKDFNNEADTPDNFQSRRPNTSFCFLDIRSPGLGDTAMYLCATSRAIPTDGNTIYFGEGSWLTVV.